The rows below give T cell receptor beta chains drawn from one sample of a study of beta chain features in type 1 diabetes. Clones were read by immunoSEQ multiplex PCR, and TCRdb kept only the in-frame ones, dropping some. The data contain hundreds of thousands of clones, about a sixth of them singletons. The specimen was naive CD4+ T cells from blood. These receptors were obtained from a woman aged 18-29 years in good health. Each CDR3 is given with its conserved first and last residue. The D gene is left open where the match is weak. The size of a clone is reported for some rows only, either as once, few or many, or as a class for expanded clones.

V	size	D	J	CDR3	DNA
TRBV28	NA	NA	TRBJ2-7	CASTQVQGGGPPRNEQYF	TGTGCCAGCACCCAAGTTCAGGGAGGAGGTCCCCCCCGTAACGAGCAGTACTTC
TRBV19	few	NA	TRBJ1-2	CASSIVRGGYTF	TGTGCCAGTAGTATAGTCCGGGGAGGCTACACCTTC
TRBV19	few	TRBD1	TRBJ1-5	CASSPRTGSSNQPQHF	TGTGCCAGTAGTCCGCGGACAGGGTCGAGCAATCAGCCCCAGCATTTT
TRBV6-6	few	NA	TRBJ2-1	CATFLGGSSYNEQFF	TGTGCCACCTTCCTGGGGGGTAGCTCCTACAATGAGCAGTTCTTC
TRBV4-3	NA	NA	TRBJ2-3	CASSQGAGSDTQYF	TGCGCCAGCAGCCAAGGGGCAGGTTCCGATACGCAGTATTTT
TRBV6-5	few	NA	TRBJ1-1	CASRVDATIGAFF	TGTGCCAGCAGAGTAGACGCAACCATTGGAGCTTTCTTT
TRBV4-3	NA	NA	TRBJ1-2	CASSQDYAAGAIQDQVGYTF	TGCGCCAGCAGCCAAGATTATGCGGCAGGAGCAATACAAGATCAAGTGGGCTACACCTTC
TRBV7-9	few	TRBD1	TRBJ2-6	CASSFEWTGSGANVLTF	TGTGCCAGCAGCTTTGAATGGACAGGCTCTGGGGCCAACGTCCTGACTTTC
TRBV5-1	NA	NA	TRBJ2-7	CASSLTQGSSYEQYF	TGCGCCAGCAGCTTGACTCAGGGGAGCTCCTACGAGCAGTACTTC
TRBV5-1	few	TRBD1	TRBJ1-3	CASRDSSGNTIYF	TGCGCCAGTCGGGACAGCTCTGGAAACACCATATATTTT
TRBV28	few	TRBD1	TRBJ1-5	CASSEGDRGGNQPQHF	TGTGCCAGCAGTGAGGGAGACAGGGGAGGAAATCAGCCCCAGCATTTT
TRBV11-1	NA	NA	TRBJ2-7	CASSFLGGSFDPSYEQYF	TGTGCCAGCAGCTTCCTCGGGGGAAGCTTTGACCCCTCCTACGAGCAGTACTTC
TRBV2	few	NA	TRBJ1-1	CASSEVPFEAFF	TGTGCCAGCAGTGAAGTGCCCTTTGAAGCTTTCTTT
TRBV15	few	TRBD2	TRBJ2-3	CATSRGGGGPTDTQYF	TGTGCCACCAGCAGGGGCGGGGGAGGCCCCACAGATACGCAGTATTTT
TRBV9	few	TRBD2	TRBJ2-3	CASSATSGRANTQYF	TGTGCCAGCAGCGCAACTAGCGGGAGGGCCAATACGCAGTATTTT
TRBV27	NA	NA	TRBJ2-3	CASSDRASGTDTQYF	TGTGCCAGCAGCGACCGGGCTAGCGGCACAGATACGCAGTATTTT
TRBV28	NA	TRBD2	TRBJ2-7	CASRLLAGWSYEQYF	TGTGCCAGCAGACTACTAGCGGGATGGTCCTACGAGCAGTACTTC
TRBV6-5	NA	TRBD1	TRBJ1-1	CASRLDRVNTEAFF	TGTGCCAGCAGACTCGACAGGGTGAACACTGAAGCTTTCTTT
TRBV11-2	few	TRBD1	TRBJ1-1	CASSPDRVPAFF	TGTGCCAGCAGCCCCGACAGGGTCCCGGCTTTCTTT
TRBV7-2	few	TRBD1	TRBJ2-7	CASSLGFRGSSYEQYF	TGTGCCAGCAGCTTAGGCTTCAGGGGGAGCTCCTACGAGCAGTACTTC
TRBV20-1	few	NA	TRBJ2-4	CSARGRASSYF	TGCAGTGCTAGAGGCCGGGCCTCAAGCTACTTC
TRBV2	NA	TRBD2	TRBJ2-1	CASKRASGRNEQFF	TGTGCCAGCAAGCGGGCTAGCGGGAGGAATGAGCAGTTCTTC
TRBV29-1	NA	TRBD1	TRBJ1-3	CSVRGSSGNTIYF	TGCAGCGTCAGGGGGAGCTCTGGAAACACCATATATTTT
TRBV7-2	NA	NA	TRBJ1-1	CASSLQGINTEAFF	TGTGCCAGCAGCTTACAGGGTATTAACACTGAAGCTTTCTTT
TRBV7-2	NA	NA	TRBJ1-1	CASSFYGWDTEAFF	TGTGCCAGCAGCTTTTATGGCTGGGACACTGAAGCTTTCTTT
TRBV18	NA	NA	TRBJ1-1	CASSPRQRVVNTEAFF	TGTGCCAGCTCACCCCGCCAAAGGGTGGTGAACACTGAAGCTTTCTTT